The T cell receptor beta chain under discussion was sequenced for a study of cytomegalovirus exposure and HLA in healthy donors. General observations from the study: First-cohort TCR clusters tended to co-occur in the approximately 110 validation repertoires, a later analysis found. Listed as cytomegalovirus-associated were 150 to 200 TCR beta chains.

CDR3 length equals 14 residues. Germline V lookup: CDR1 SGHNT, CDR2 YENEEA. As regards this clone: Its antigen is not known. At one end, the junction sequence differs from germline, possibly due to a read error.

The protocol was immunoSEQ multiplex PCR, while the TCRdb copy is restricted to in-frame clones and leaves out a portion. In the table there are tens of thousands of clones, 96% of which are singletons. The donors were part of the validation cohort of roughly 130 subjects. That cohort was separate from the first cohort, which comprised 666 subjects. Material: PBMCs. The source is a young woman in good health and CMV-seropositive. The chain couples TRBV11-3 to TRBJ2-5; D is possibly TRBD2 (5 bases). CDR3 nucleotides: TGTGCCAGCAGCAGGGAAGCGGAACAAGAGATCCAGTACTTC. Amino acid sequence: CASSREAEQEIQYF.